This T cell receptor beta chain derives from a study of T-cell reconstitution after alpha-beta-depleted transplantation in children. This clonotype was counted ten times or more. V was shortened by 3 bases and J by 5 bases, with 7 bases between the two germline ends. The CDR3 is made up of 12 amino acids. Unique molecular identifiers tagged the TCRbeta library. TCRdb analysed the PCR reads with MiXCR anew, one entry per CDR3 protein. The top ten clones hold 5% to 6% of a sample with about 230,000 distinct CDR3 sequences, 9.7% of them seen once. This sequence originates from a human donor who donated a stem cell graft to a child with SCID. The source material was PBMCs from the stem cell graft donor, sampled from the stem cell graft. The chain uses TRBV12-3 or TRBV12-4 and TRBJ1-1, with a weak D call TRBD1 (5 bases). CDR3 region: CASSLGTTEAFF. The CDR3 nucleotides read TGTGCCAGCAGTTTGGGGACTACTGAAGCTTTCTTT.